Presented here are 12 T cell receptor beta chains from one specimen sequenced in a study of tumor-infiltrating lymphocytes in primary liver carcinoma. The input was approximately 500 ng total RNA; TCR beta cDNA was made from it with a constant-region primer. Libraries of TCR beta came from three nested multiplex PCR rounds with slightly modified ARM-PCR. With TRBV1-TRBV30 forward primers and a C-beta reverse primer, the first two PCR rounds were run for around 10 cycles each. TCRdb redid the calling of the multiplex PCR reads with MiXCR, one entry per CDR3 protein. The data show fewer than 250,000 distinct CDR3 sequences, approximately 64% seen once. Unsorted whole blood yielded blood RNA, and germline DNA was extracted as well. Sequenced input: peripheral blood. The receptors were gathered from a woman in her sixties with primary liver carcinoma and hepatitis B virus infection.

Concerning this clonotype: Possible read error: a much larger clone is one base away. The CDR3 DNA sequence: TGTGCCAGCAGCGTGTCTACAATGGGGACCCAGTACTTC. Translating it yields CASSVSTMGTQYF. The rearrangement uses TRBV9 and TRBJ2-5; no clear D gene. The CDR3 is 13 amino acids. Deletions cut 2 bases from V and 7 bases from J, with 12 bases between. Per the germline V gene, CDR1 is SGDLS and CDR2 is YYNGEE. The full variable domain, with the rest looked up from reference TRBV9 and TRBJ2-5, is DSGVTQTPKHLITATGQRVTLRCSPRSGDLSVYWYQQSLDQGLQFLIQYYNGEERAKGNILERFSAQQFPDLHSELNLSSLELGDSALYFCASSVSTMGTQYFGPGTRLLVL.

The chain combines TRBV5-1 with TRBJ2-1, with a possible D match to TRBD2 (5 bases). The CDR3 loop spans 17 amino acids. Deletions cut 4 bases from V and 4 bases from J, with 21 bases between. Germline CDR1 and CDR2: SGHRS and YFSETQ. The CDR3, as DNA: TGCGCCAGCAGCCCGGGATGTGATCGTCGGGTTTACAATGAGCAGTTCTTC. This codes for CASSPGCDRRVYNEQFF.

This clonotype was picked up many times. This sequence joins TRBV11-2 and TRBJ1-6; D is unresolved. Germline CDR1 and CDR2: SGHAT and FQNNGV. The V end lost 2 bases, the J end lost 9 bases, and 14 bases lay between the germline ends. The CDR3 runs to 15 residues. DNA for the CDR3: TGTGCCAGCAGCTTATCGGCGCAGATAACTTCACCCCTCCACTTT. Translation: CASSLSAQITSPLHF. The variable domain in full, with the rest retrieved from reference TRBV11-2 and TRBJ1-6, is EAGVAQSPRYKIIEKRQSVAFWCNPISGHATLYWYQQILGQGPKLLIQFQNNGVVDDSQLPKDRFSAERLKGVDSTLKIQPAKLEDSAVYLCASSLSAQITSPLHFGNGTRLTVT.

This clonotype occurred a few times. A much larger clone lies a single base off, so this may be a read error. The rearrangement joins TRBV6-1 to TRBJ2-7; 10 bases are shared with TRBD1. The V gene's germline CDR1 is MNHNS and CDR2 SASEGT. This CDR3 region has 14 residues. CDR3 bases: TGTACCAGCAACCCGGGACAGGGGTCGTACGAGCAGTACTTC. It yields the protein CTSNPGQGSYEQYF.

This rearrangement joins TRBV28 to TRBJ2-6; TRBD1 agrees at 9 bases. The germline CDR1 and CDR2 sequences are MDHEN and SYDVKM. The V and J ends lost 6 bases and 3 bases, in that order; junction bases with no gene match: 9. This CDR3 contains 17 residues. Written as DNA, the CDR3 is TGTGCCAGCAGGAAGACAGGGGGATTGAGTGGGGCCAACGTCCTGACTTTC. Translation gives CASRKTGGLSGANVLTF.

On this clonotype itself: One junction end does not reproduce the germline sequence, and a read error may be involved. The CDR3 DNA sequence: TGCGCCAGTAAAGATTGGGGGGAAGAGACCCAGTACTTC. Encoded protein: CASKDWGEETQYF. The chain uses TRBV7-9 and TRBJ2-5; D possibly corresponds to TRBD2 (6 bases). Germline CDR1 reads SEHNR; CDR2 reads FQNEAQ (reference sequence). CDR3 length: 13 amino acids.

This clonotype was seen repeatedly, ten times or more. The chain links TRBV6-5 to TRBJ2-7, with 12 bases matching TRBD2. The germline V gene encodes CDR1 MNHEY and CDR2 SVGAGI. The CDR3 sequence is 15 residues long. The junction had 3 bases not matched to a gene; V was cut back by 6 bases and J by 0 bases. CDR3 loop: CASRVTSGSSYEQYF. CDR3 coding DNA: TGTGCCAGCAGGGTGACTAGCGGGAGCTCCTACGAGCAGTACTTC.

Details on this clonotype: Germline and junction disagree at one end, which may indicate a read error. The gene calls are TRBV11-2 and TRBJ2-7; possible D gene TRBD2, 5 bases. Germline V gene lookup returns CDR1 SGHAT and CDR2 FQNNGV. This CDR3 is 17 amino acids long. CDR3 sequence: CARSSDRLASTYYELYF. The DNA for the CDR3 is TGTGCCAGAAGCTCAGATCGGTTAGCGTCCACTTACTACGAGCTATACTTC.

The sample holds many counts of this clonotype. The chain combines TRBV30 with TRBJ2-4; possibly TRBD2 for D (7 bases). The CDR3 is 17 amino acids. The ends were cut back, 2 bases at V and 0 bases at J, with 17 bases in the middle. Germline CDR1 reads GTSNPN; CDR2 reads SVGIG (reference sequence). The CDR3 protein is CAWSYSGGVGAKNIQYF. As DNA, the CDR3 is TGTGCCTGGAGTTACTCGGGGGGCGTCGGAGCCAAAAACATTCAGTACTTC. Full variable domain (outside the CDR3, taken from reference TRBV30 and TRBJ2-4): SQTIHQWPATLVQPVGSPLSLECTVEGTSNPNLYWYRQAAGRGLQLLFYSVGIGQISSEVPQNLSASRPQDRQFILSSKKLLLSDSGFYLCAWSYSGGVGAKNIQYFGAGTRLSVL.

The CDR3 sequence is CASSKERGSGRKDNEQFF. The CDR3 DNA is TGTGCCAGCAGCAAAGAGAGAGGTAGCGGGAGGAAAGACAATGAGCAGTTCTTC. This chain connects TRBV21-1 to TRBJ2-1; the D call in the table, TRBD2, was not verified against the DNA. TRBV21-1 is tagged as a pseudogene. CDR3 length: 18 amino acids.

Worth noting for this clonotype: A much larger clonotype is one base distant, so this may be a read error. V gene TRBV29-1 combines with J gene TRBJ2-1; 7 positions agree with TRBD2. The CDR3 contains 14 residues. Germline values: CDR1 SQVTM, CDR2 ANQGSEA. CDR3 DNA sequence: TGCAGGGTTGTAGCGGGCCGCTCCTACAATGAGCAGTTCTTC. Protein: CRVVAGRSYNEQFF.

A remark on this clonotype: At one boundary the junction diverges from the germline segment, which might be a read error. The J gene is TRBJ1-5, the V gene TRBV29-1; D gene ambiguous. This CDR3 region has 14 residues. CDR1 SQVTM and CDR2 ANQGSEA come from the germline V gene. The CDR3 here is CNVLFGLGNQPQHF. The CDR3 region has the DNA TGCAACGTTTTATTCGGGTTGGGCAATCAGCCCCAGCATTTT.